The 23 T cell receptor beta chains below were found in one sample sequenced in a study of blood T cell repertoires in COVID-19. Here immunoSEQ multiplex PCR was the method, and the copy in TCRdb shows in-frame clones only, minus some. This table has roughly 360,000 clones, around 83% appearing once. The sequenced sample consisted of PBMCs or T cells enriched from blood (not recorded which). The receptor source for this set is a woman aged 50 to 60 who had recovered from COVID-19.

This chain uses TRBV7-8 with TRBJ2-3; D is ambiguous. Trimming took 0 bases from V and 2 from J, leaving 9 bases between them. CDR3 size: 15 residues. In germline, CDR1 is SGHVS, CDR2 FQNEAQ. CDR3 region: CASSLAPVTTDTQYF. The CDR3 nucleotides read TGTGCCAGCAGCTTAGCACCGGTTACCACAGATACGCAGTATTTT.

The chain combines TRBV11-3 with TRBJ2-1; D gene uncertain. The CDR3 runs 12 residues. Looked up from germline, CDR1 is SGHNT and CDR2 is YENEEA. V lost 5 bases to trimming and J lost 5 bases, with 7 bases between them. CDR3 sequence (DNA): TGTGCCAGCAGCGGAGTGAACAATGAGCAGTTCTTC. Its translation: CASSGVNNEQFF.

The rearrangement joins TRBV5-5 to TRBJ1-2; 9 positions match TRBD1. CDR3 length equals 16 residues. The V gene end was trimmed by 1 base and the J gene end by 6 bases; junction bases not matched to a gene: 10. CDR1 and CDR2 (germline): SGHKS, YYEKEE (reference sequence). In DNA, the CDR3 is TGTGCCAGCAGCTTGCGGTCGGGACAGGGCGGGAATGGCTACACCTTC. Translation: CASSLRSGQGGNGYTF.

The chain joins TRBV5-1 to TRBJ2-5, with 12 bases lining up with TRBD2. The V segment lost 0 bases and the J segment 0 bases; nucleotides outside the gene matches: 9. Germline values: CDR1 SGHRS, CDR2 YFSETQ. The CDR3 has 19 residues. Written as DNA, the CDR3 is TGCGCCAGCAGCTTGGCCGAGGGACTAGCGGGCGAGTACCAAGAGACCCAGTACTTC. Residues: CASSLAEGLAGEYQETQYF.

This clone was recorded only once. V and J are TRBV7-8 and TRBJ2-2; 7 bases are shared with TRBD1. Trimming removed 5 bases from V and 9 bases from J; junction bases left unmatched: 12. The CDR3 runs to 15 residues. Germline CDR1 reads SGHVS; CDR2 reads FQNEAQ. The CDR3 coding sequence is TGTGCCAGCAGCCCCTGGACAGGTGGACACCGGGAGCTGTTTTTT. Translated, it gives CASSPWTGGHRELFF.

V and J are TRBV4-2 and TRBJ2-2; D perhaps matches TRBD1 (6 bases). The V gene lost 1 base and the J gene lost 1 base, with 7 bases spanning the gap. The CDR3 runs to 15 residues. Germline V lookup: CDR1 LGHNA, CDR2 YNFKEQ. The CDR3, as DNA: TGTGCCAGCAGCCAAGGGGGACAGAACACCGGGGAGCTGTTTTTT. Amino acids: CASSQGGQNTGELFF.

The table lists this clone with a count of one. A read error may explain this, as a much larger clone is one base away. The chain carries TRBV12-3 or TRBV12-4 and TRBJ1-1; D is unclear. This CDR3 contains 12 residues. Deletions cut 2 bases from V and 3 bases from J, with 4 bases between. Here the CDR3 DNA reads TGTGCCAGCAGTTTATCGGACACTGAAGCTTTCTTT. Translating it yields CASSLSDTEAFF.

The CDR3 sequence: CASSPNRGRFYGYTF. In DNA, the CDR3 is TGTGCCAGCAGTCCTAACAGGGGGCGCTTCTATGGCTACACCTTC. V usage is TRBV27 and J usage is TRBJ1-2; 9 nucleotides agree with TRBD1. The CDR3 is made up of 15 amino acids. CDR1 and CDR2 from the germline V gene are MNHEY and SMNVEV (reference sequence). With V trimmed by 5 bases and J by 4 bases, 8 bases remained unmatched.

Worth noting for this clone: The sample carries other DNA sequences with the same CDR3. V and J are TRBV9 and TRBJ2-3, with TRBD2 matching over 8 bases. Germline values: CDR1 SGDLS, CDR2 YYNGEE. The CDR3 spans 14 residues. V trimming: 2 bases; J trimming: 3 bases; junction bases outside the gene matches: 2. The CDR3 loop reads CASSVGLATDTQYF. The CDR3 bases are TGTGCCAGCAGCGTCGGACTAGCAACAGATACGCAGTATTTT. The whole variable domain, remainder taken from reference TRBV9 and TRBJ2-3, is DSGVTQTPKHLITATGQRVTLRCSPRSGDLSVYWYQQSLDQGLQFLIQYYNGEERAKGNILERFSAQQFPDLHSELNLSSLELGDSALYFCASSVGLATDTQYFGPGTRLTVL.

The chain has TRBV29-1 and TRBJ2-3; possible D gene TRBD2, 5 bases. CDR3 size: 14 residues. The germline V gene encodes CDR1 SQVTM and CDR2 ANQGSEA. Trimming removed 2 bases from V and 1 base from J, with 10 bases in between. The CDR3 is CSVESAAGTDTQYF. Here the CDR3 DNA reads TGCAGCGTTGAATCAGCGGCCGGCACAGATACGCAGTATTTT.

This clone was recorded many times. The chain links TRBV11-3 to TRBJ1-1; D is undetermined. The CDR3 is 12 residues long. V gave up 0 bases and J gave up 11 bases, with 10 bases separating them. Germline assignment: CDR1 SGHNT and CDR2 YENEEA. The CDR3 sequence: CASSLDPIEAFF. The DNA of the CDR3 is TGTGCCAGCAGCTTAGACCCTATAGAGGCTTTCTTT.

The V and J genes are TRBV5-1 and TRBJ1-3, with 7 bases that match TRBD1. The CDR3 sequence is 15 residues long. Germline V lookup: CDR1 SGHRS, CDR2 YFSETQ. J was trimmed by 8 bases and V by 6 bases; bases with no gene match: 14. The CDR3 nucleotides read TGCGCCAGCAAGCAGGGAACAGGGGCTTTGGACACCATATATTTT. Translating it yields CASKQGTGALDTIYF.

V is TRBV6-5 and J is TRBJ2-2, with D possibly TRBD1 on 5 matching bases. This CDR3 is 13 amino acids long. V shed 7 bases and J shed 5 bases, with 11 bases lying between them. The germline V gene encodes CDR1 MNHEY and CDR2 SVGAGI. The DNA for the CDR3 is TGTGCCAGCAATGCCTACAGGACCGGGGAGCTGTTTTTT. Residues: CASNAYRTGELFF.

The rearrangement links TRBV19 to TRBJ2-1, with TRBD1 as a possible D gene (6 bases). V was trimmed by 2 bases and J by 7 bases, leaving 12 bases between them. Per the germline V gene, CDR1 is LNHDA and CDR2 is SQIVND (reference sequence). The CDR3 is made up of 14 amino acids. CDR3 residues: CASSILNTGNEQFF. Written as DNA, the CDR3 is TGTGCCAGTAGTATACTAAATACAGGGAATGAGCAGTTCTTC.

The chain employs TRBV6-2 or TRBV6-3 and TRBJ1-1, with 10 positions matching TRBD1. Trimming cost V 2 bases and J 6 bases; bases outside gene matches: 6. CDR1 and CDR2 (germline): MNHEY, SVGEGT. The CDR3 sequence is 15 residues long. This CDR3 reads CASSYGTGVLPEAFF. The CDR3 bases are TGTGCCAGCAGTTACGGGACAGGGGTCCTCCCTGAAGCTTTCTTT.

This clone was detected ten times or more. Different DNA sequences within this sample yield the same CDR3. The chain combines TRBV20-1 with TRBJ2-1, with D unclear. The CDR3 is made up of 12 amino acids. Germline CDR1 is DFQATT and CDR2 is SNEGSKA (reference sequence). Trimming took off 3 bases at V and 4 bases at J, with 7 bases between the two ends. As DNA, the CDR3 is TGCAGTGCTAGTGTTCTATACAATGAGCAGTTCTTC. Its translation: CSASVLYNEQFF.

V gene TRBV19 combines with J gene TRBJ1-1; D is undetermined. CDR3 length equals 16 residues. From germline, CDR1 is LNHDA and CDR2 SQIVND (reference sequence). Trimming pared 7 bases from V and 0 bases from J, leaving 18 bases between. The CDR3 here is CASKGGLGFMNTEAFF. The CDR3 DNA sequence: TGTGCCAGTAAAGGCGGGCTAGGGTTTATGAACACTGAAGCTTTCTTT.

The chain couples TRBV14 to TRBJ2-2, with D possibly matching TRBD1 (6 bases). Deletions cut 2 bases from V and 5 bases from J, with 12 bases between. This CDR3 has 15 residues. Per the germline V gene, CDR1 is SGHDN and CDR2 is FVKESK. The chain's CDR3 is CASSQMPQGTGELFF. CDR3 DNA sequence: TGTGCCAGCAGCCAAATGCCGCAGGGGACCGGGGAGCTGTTTTTT.

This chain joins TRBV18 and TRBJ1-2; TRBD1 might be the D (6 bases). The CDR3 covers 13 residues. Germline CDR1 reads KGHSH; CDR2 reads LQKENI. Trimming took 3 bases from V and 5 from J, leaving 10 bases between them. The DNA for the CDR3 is TGTGCCAGCTCACCGACAGGAAGGTATGGCTACACCTTC. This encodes CASSPTGRYGYTF.

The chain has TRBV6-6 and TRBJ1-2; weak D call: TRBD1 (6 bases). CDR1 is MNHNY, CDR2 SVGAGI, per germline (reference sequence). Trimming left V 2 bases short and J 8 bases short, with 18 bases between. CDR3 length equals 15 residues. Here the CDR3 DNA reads TGTGCCAGCAGTTACCAACAGGGTGTAGGGGACGGCTACACCTTC. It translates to CASSYQQGVGDGYTF.

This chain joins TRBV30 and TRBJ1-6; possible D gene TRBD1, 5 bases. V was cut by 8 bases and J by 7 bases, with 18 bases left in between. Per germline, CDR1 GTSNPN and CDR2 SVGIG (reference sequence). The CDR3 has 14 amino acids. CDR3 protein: CAQKTGLWNSPLHF. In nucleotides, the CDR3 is TGTGCCCAGAAAACGGGACTATGGAATTCACCCCTCCACTTT.

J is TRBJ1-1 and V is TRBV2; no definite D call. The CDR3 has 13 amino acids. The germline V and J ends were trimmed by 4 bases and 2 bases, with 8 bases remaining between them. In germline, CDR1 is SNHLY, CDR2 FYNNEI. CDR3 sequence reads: CASSVFPNTEAFF. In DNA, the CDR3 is TGTGCCAGCAGTGTTTTCCCTAACACTGAAGCTTTCTTT.

This CDR3 is CASGGQGLWEKLFF. In DNA, the CDR3 is TGTGCCAGCGGCGGACAGGGGTTGTGGGAAAAACTGTTTTTT. The rearrangement joins TRBV6-1 to TRBJ1-4, with 9 bases that match TRBD1. With 8 bases clipped from V and 8 bases from J, the junction kept 9 bases outside the gene matches. The CDR3 consists of 14 residues. CDR1 is MNHNS and CDR2 is SASEGT in the germline V gene.